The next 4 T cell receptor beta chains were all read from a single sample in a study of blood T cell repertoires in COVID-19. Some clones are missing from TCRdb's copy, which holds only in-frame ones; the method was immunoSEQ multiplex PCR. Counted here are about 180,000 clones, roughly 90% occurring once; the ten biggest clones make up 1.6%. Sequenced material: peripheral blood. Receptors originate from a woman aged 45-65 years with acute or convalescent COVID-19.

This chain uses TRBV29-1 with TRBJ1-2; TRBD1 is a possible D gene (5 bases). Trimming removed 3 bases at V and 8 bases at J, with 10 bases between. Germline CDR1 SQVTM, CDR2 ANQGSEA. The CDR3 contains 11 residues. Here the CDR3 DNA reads TGCAGCGTTGAGCTCCGGGGGGGCTACACCTTC. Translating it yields CSVELRGGYTF.

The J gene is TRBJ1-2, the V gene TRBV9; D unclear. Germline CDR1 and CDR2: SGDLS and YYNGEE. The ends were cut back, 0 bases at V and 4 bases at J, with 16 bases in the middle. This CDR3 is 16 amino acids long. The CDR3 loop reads CASSVGREIWSYGYTF. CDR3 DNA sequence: TGTGCCAGCAGCGTAGGAAGGGAGATCTGGAGCTATGGCTACACCTTC.

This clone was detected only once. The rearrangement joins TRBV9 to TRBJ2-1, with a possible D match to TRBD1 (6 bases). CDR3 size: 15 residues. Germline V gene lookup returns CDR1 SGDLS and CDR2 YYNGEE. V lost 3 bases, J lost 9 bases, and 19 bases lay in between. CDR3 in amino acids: CASSAGINRVGEQFF. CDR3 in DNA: TGTGCCAGCAGCGCGGGCATCAACAGGGTCGGTGAGCAGTTCTTC. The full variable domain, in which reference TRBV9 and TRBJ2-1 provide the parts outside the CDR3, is DSGVTQTPKHLITATGQRVTLRCSPRSGDLSVYWYQQSLDQGLQFLIQYYNGEERAKGNILERFSAQQFPDLHSELNLSSLELGDSALYFCASSAGINRVGEQFFGPGTRLTVL.

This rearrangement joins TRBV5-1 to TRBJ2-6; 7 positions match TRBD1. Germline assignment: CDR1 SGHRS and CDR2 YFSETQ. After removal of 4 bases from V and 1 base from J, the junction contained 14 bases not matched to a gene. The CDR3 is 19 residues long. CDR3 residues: CASSPERTGLRSGANVLTF. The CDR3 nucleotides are TGCGCCAGCAGCCCCGAAAGGACAGGCTTGAGGTCTGGGGCCAACGTCCTGACTTTC.